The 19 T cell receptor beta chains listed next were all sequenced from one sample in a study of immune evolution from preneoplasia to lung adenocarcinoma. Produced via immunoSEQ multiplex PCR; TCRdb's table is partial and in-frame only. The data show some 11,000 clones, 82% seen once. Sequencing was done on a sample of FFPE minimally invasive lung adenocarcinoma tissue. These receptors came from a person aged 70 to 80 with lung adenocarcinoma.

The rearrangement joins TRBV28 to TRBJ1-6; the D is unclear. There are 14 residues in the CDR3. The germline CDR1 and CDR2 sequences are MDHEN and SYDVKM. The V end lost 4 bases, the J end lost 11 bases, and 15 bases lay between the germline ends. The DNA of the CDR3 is TGTGCCAGCAGTTCCCGCGGGAATGGACCACCCCTCCACTTT. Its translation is CASSSRGNGPPLHF.

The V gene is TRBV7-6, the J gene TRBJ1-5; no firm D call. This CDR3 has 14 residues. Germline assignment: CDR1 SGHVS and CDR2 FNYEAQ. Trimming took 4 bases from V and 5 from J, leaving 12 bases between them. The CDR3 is CASSYQAFDQPQHF. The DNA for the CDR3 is TGTGCCAGCAGCTACCAGGCATTTGATCAGCCCCAGCATTTT.

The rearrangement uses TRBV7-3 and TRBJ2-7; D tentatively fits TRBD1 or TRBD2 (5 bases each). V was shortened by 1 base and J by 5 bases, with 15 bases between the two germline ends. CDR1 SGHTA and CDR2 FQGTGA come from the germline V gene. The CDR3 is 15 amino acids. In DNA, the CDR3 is TGTGCCAGCAGCTTAATGCCAGCTGGGGGTCACGAGCAGTACTTC. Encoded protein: CASSLMPAGGHEQYF.

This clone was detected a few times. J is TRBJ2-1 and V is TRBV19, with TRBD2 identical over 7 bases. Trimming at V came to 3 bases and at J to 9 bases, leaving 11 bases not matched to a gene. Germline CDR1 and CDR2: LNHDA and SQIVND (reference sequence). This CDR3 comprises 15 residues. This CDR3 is CASSMISGLGGEQFF. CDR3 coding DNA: TGTGCCAGTAGTATGATTAGCGGGTTGGGCGGTGAGCAGTTCTTC.

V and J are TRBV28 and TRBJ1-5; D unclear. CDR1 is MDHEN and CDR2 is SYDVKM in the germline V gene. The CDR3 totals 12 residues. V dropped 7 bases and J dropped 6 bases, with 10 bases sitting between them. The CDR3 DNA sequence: TGTGCCAGCAAAAGTGCGGGTCAGCCCCAGCATTTT. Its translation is CASKSAGQPQHF.

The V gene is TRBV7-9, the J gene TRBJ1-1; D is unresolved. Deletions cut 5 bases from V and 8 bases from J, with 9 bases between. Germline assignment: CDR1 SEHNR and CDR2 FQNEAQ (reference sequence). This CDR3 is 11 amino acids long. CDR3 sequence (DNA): TGTGCCAGCAGCGACGGTGGCGAAGCTTTCTTT. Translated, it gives CASSDGGEAFF. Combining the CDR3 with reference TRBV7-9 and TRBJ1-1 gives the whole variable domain DTGVSQNPRHKITKRGQNVTFRCDPISEHNRLYWYRQTLGQGPEFLTYFQNEAQLEKSRLLSDRFSAERPKGSFSTLEIQRTEQGDSAMYLCASSDGGEAFFGQGTRLTVV.

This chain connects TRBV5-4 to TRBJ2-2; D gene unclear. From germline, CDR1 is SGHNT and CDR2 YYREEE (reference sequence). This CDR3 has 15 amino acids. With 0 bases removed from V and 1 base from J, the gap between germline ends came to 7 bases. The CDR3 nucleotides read TGTGCCAGCAGCTTGGGGCGTGGGAACACCGGGGAGCTGTTTTTT. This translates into CASSLGRGNTGELFF. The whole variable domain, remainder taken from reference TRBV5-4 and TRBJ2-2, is ETGVTQSPTHLIKTRGQQVTLRCSSQSGHNTVSWYQQALGQGPQFIFQYYREEENGRGNFPPRFSGLQFPNYSSELNVNALELDDSALYLCASSLGRGNTGELFFGEGSRLTVL.

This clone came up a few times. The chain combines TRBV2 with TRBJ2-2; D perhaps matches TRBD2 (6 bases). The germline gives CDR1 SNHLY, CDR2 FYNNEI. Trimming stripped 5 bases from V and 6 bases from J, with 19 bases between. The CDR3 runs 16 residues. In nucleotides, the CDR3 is TGTGCCAGCAGTAAACGGTGGGGGGACGTCGCCGGGGAGCTGTTTTTT. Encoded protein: CASSKRWGDVAGELFF.

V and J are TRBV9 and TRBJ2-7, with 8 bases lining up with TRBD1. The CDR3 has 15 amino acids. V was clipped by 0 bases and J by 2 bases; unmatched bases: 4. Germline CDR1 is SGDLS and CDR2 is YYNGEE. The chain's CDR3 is CASSVAGQVPYEQYF. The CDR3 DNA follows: TGTGCCAGCAGCGTAGCGGGACAGGTACCCTACGAGCAGTACTTC.

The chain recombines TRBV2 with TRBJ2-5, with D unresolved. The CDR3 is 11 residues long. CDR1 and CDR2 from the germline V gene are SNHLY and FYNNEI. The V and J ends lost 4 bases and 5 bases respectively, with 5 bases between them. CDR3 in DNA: TGTGCCAGCAGTGTGGATGAGACCCAGTACTTC. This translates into CASSVDETQYF.

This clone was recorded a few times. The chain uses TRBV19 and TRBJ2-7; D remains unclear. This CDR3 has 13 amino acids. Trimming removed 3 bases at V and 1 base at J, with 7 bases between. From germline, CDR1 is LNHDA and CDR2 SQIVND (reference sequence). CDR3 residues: CASSITTSYEQYF. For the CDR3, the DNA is TGTGCCAGTAGTATCACTACTTCCTACGAGCAGTACTTC.

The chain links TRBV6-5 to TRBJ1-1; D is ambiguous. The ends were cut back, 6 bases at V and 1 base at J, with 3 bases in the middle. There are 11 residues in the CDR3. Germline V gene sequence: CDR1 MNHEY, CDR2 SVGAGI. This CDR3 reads CASRRNTEAFF. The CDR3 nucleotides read TGTGCCAGCAGGCGGAACACTGAAGCTTTCTTT.

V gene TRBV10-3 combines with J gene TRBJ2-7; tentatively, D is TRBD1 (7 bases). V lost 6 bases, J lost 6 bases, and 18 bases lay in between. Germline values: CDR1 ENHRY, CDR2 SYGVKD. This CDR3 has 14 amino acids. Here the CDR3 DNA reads TGTGCCATCAGCCAAGGGTCAGGGGGGAGCGAGCAGTACTTC. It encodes CAISQGSGGSEQYF.

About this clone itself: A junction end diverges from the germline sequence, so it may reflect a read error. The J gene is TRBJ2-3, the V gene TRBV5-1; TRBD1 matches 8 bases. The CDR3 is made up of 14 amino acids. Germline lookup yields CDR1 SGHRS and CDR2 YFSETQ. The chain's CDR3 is CANQGALSTDTQYF. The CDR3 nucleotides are TGCGCCAACCAGGGGGCTCTTAGCACAGATACGCAATATTTT.

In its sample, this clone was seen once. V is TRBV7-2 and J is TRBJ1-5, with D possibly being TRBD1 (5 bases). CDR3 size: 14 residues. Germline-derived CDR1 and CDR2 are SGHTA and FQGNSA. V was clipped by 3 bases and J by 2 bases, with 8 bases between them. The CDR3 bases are TGTGCCAGCAGCTTCCAGGGAGGCAATCAGCCCCAGCATTTT. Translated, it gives CASSFQGGNQPQHF.

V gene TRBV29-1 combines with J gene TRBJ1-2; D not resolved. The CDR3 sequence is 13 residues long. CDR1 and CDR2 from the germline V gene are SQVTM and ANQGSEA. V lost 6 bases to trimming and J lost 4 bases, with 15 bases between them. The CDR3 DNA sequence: TGCAGCGTCGACGATTTTTCGGCCTATGGCTACACCTTC. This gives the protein CSVDDFSAYGYTF.

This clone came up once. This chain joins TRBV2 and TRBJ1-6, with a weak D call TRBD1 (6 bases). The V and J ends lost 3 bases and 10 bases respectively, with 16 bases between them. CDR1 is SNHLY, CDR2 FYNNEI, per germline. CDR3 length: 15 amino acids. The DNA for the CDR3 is TGTGCCAGCAGTGAGGCGGGACAAGAAAGCTCACCCCTCCACTTT. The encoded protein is CASSEAGQESSPLHF.

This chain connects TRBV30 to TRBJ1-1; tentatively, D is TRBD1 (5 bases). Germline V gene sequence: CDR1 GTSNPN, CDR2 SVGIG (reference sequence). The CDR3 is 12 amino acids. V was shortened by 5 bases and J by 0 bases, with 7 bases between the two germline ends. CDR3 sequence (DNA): TGTGCCTGGGGACATTTGAACACTGAAGCTTTCTTT. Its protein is CAWGHLNTEAFF.

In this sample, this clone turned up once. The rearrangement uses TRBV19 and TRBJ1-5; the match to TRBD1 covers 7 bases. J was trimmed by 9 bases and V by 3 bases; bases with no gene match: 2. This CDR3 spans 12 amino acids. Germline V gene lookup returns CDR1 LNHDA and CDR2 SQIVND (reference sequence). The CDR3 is CASSIAGGPQHF. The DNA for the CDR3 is TGTGCCAGTAGTATTGCAGGGGGGCCCCAGCATTTT.